The 6 T cell receptor beta chains below all came from one sample that was sequenced in a study of shared clonotypes between healthy human individuals. Here immunoSEQ multiplex PCR was the method, and the copy in TCRdb shows in-frame clones only, minus some. The table has approximately 340,000 clones, roughly 70% seen once; the top ten hold roughly a tenth. Sequencing was carried out using memory CD4+ T cells sorted from blood. This sample's subset: CD45RA-negative fraction. These receptors came from a man in his thirties or forties in good health.

About this clone: The same CDR3 can be traced to other DNA sequences in this sample. The V and J genes are TRBV7-2 and TRBJ2-7; D ambiguous. The CDR3 has 12 amino acids. Deletions cut 2 bases from V and 2 bases from J, with 4 bases between. CDR1 SGHTA and CDR2 FQGNSA come from the germline V gene. CDR3 DNA sequence: TGTGCCAGCAGCTTACGTCCCTACGAGCAGTACTTC. This sequence encodes CASSLRPYEQYF. Full variable domain (rest looked up from reference TRBV7-2 and TRBJ2-7): GAGVSQSPSNKVTEKGKDVELRCDPISGHTALYWYRQSLGQGLEFLIYFQGNSAPDKSGLPSDRFSAERTGGSVSTLTIQRTQQEDSAVYLCASSLRPYEQYFGPGTRLTVT.

The chain uses TRBV7-2 and TRBJ1-2; D gene unclear. Trimming stripped 7 bases from V and 6 bases from J, with 21 bases between. The CDR3 totals 15 residues. Germline V gene sequence: CDR1 SGHTA, CDR2 FQGNSA. CDR3 bases: TGTGCCAGCACCCCTAAGGCCACCTACTTCGATGGCTACACCTTC. Its translation: CASTPKATYFDGYTF.

The rearrangement uses TRBV5-1 and TRBJ2-4; D gene unclear. The V end was cut by 4 bases, the J end by 2 bases, with 22 bases between. CDR3 length equals 18 residues. The V gene's germline CDR1 is SGHRS and CDR2 YFSETQ. The CDR3 DNA is TGCGCCAGCAGCCCGATAGGTGCGGAGAAGGGATCCAAAAACATTCAGTACTTC. Protein product: CASSPIGAEKGSKNIQYF.

The V gene is TRBV25-1, the J gene TRBJ2-7, with TRBD2 identical over 8 bases. This CDR3 is built from 15 residues. After removal of 4 bases from V and 4 bases from J, the junction contained 9 bases not matched to a gene. The V gene's germline CDR1 is MGHDK and CDR2 SYGVNS. The CDR3 loop reads CASSGRAGVGYEQYF. The CDR3 DNA follows: TGTGCCAGCAGTGGCCGAGCGGGAGTTGGGTACGAGCAGTACTTC.

The CDR3 DNA sequence: TGCGCCAGCAGCACGACAGGGGGTACAGATACGCAGTATTTT. It yields the protein CASSTTGGTDTQYF. The chain joins TRBV5-1 to TRBJ2-3, with 9 bases lining up with TRBD1. The CDR3 contains 14 residues. After removal of 4 bases from V and 3 bases from J, the junction contained 3 bases not matched to a gene. The germline V gene has CDR1 SGHRS and CDR2 YFSETQ.

As concerns this clone: Other DNA sequences in this specimen translate into the identical CDR3. The rearrangement joins TRBV5-6 to TRBJ2-7, with 14 bases lining up with TRBD2. The ends lost 4 bases at V and 2 bases at J; junction bases unmatched: 2. Per germline, CDR1 SGHDT and CDR2 YYEEEE. The CDR3 spans 15 residues. The CDR3 DNA follows: TGTGCCAGCAGCAGACTAGCGGGAGGGACCTACGAGCAGTACTTC. Translating it yields CASSRLAGGTYEQYF.